The rows below give T cell receptor beta chains drawn from one sample of a study of beta chain features in type 1 diabetes. The data were produced by immunoSEQ multiplex PCR, yet TCRdb's version contains in-frame clones alone and is incomplete. This sample has more than 110,000 clones, with about 7% found just once. Sequenced sample: central memory CD4+ T cells from blood. The receptors shown here come from a woman in her thirties in good health. CDR3s include the opening cysteine and the closing phenylalanine or tryptophan.

V,CDR3
TRBV7-2,CASSLGGGRETQYF
TRBV27,CASRTGVNEKLFF
TRBV28,CASTPSGLAGGPTDTQYF
TRBV29-1,CSVDLRNTIYF
TRBV18,CASSPGQGDNEQFF
TRBV4-2,CASSQGGRSYNEQFF
TRBV11-3,CASRTGSYNEQFF
TRBV7-2,CASSLTGQYTDTQYF
TRBV4-2,CASSQEGVIPKRETQYF
TRBV7-2,CASSPNDRGRGQPQHF
TRBV18,CATSASGTWDEQFF
TRBV5-6,CASSLGGHSNQPQHF
TRBV7-8,CASSLWRGPTDTQYF
TRBV28,CASSSPLAGSYNEQFF
TRBV5-6,CASSPGPGANVLTF
TRBV7-9,CASSLAGASETQYF
TRBV4-1,CASSQQTGSKGETQYF
TRBV18,CASSPPGLIHTEAFF
TRBV29-1,CSVDRADLNTEAFF
TRBV11-3,CASSTAGVHEQFF
TRBV2,CASQTSWISYEQYF
TRBV28,CASRWGQTNTEAFF
TRBV28,CATRLTSTHEQYF
TRBV4-2,CASGRGGTNEKLFF
TRBV30,CAWSVTRNYEQYF
TRBV28,CASSLAGAFNQPQHF
TRBV11-2,CASSLGEGAHRYEQYF
TRBV10-3,CAIAGRDSADTQYF
TRBV25-1,CASRATGLGETQYF
TRBV6-6,CASSSWGVEQYF
TRBV18,CASSPPGQGRKDYGYTF
TRBV4-2,CASSQDRGQGGLNIQYF